This T cell receptor beta chain was sequenced during a study of blood T cell repertoires in COVID-19. As for the study in general: Samples taken during acute and convalescent COVID-19 were collected in the United States, Italy and Spain. In each case, the material was cDNA or gDNA derived from T cells, B-cell-depleted T cells, or PBMCs.

V was pared by 8 bases and J by 8 bases, with 15 bases between. Germline V lookup: CDR1 MNHEY, CDR2 SVGAGI. The CDR3 covers 12 residues. In the authors' workflow: Estimated nucleated cell counts came from reference gene primer amplification. The table came from immunoSEQ multiplex PCR; TCRdb's copy has only in-frame clones and leaves some out. Clone size and V and J calls were adopted from that table, with D and trimming inferred from the DNA. The sample has about 300,000 clones, 90% seen once. This clone occurred a few times. The specimen was peripheral blood. The V call is TRBV6-5, the J call TRBJ1-2, with TRBD1 as a possible D gene (5 bases). The receptor was derived from a woman in her forties or fifties with COVID-19, enrolled during active disease. CDR3 nucleotides: TGTGCCAGCTTCCAGGGTTGGTGGGGCTACACCTTC. Its protein is CASFQGWWGYTF.